This entry lists 18 T cell receptor beta chains sequenced from one sample in a study of shared clonotypes between healthy human individuals. Generated by immunoSEQ multiplex PCR, the TCRdb table keeps only in-frame clones and is missing some. The data hold about half a million clones, with more than 75% observed a single time. Sequencing used PBMCs. These receptors all come from a woman between 35 and 50 years old in good health. Some clones in this sample may be carry-over from other donors' samples.

V is TRBV2 and J is TRBJ1-5; 9 bases agree with TRBD1. Trimming took 5 bases from V and 9 from J; bases not matched to a gene: 2. The germline V gene encodes CDR1 SNHLY and CDR2 FYNNEI. This CDR3 spans 12 amino acids. CDR3 bases: TGTGCCAGCAGTAAACAGGGGGCGCCCCAGCATTTT. It is translated as CASSKQGAPQHF.

V and J are TRBV5-5 and TRBJ1-5, with D possibly being TRBD1 (5 bases). Germline CDR1 SGHKS, CDR2 YYEKEE (reference sequence). The CDR3 totals 13 residues. Trimming took off 4 bases at V and 5 bases at J, with 10 bases between the two ends. The CDR3 here is CASSITGDQPQHF. The CDR3 DNA sequence: TGTGCCAGCAGCATTACAGGAGATCAGCCCCAGCATTTT.

The rearrangement uses TRBV20-1 and TRBJ1-5; D is unclear. Germline-derived CDR1 and CDR2 are DFQATT and SNEGSKA (reference sequence). Trimming stripped 6 bases from V and 5 bases from J, with 8 bases between. This CDR3 comprises 11 residues. The CDR3, as DNA: TGCAGTGCAATCAAAGATCAGCCCCAGCATTTT. This encodes CSAIKDQPQHF.

The V call is TRBV5-8, the J call TRBJ1-5, with 9 bases that match TRBD1. J lost 3 bases, V lost 5 bases, and 9 bases had no gene match. Per germline, CDR1 SGHTS and CDR2 YDEGEE. CDR3 length: 16 amino acids. CDR3 coding DNA: TGTGCCAGCAGACCCCGGGGACAGGGAGTCAATCAGCCCCAGCATTTT. The encoded protein is CASRPRGQGVNQPQHF.

This chain connects TRBV7-9 to TRBJ2-5; 8 bases match TRBD2. Germline V gene sequence: CDR1 SEHNR, CDR2 FQNEAQ (reference sequence). Trimming took 5 bases from V and 4 from J; bases not matched to a gene: 15. The CDR3 spans 17 residues. DNA of the CDR3: TGTGCCAGCAGCACAGAGGGTGGACTAGCCCCTAGAGAGACCCAGTACTTC. Translation: CASSTEGGLAPRETQYF. Full variable domain (remainder filled in from reference TRBV7-9 and TRBJ2-5): DTGVSQNPRHKITKRGQNVTFRCDPISEHNRLYWYRQTLGQGPEFLTYFQNEAQLEKSRLLSDRFSAERPKGSFSTLEIQRTEQGDSAMYLCASSTEGGLAPRETQYFGPGTRLLVL.

Remarks on this clone: This may be a read error: a much more frequent sequence differs by one nucleotide. Other DNA sequences in the sample encode the same CDR3. This chain's CDR3 is CASSLDSYNEQFF. The DNA of the CDR3 is TGTGCCAGCAGCTTAGACTCCTACAATGAGCAGTTCTTC. The genes are TRBV7-2 and TRBJ2-1; D ambiguous. The V end lost 1 base, the J end lost 0 bases, and 1 base lay between the germline ends. Germline V CDR1 and CDR2: SGHTA, FQGNSA. There are 13 residues in the CDR3.

V usage is TRBV28 and J usage is TRBJ1-2, with 12 bases identical to TRBD1. There are 15 residues in the CDR3. CDR1 and CDR2 (germline): MDHEN, SYDVKM. V dropped 3 bases and J dropped 6; count of bases not matched to a gene: 5. CDR3 amino acids: CASSFGDRGHHGYTF. As DNA, the CDR3 is TGTGCCAGCAGTTTTGGGGACAGGGGGCACCATGGCTACACCTTC.

This clone was detected once. This CDR3 is CASSPPAGGVNYGYTF. The CDR3 region has the DNA TGTGCCAGCTCACCACCGGCCGGGGGGGTAAACTATGGCTACACCTTC. V and J are TRBV18 and TRBJ1-2, with D possibly being TRBD1 (5 bases). The germline CDR1 and CDR2 sequences are KGHSH and LQKENI. The CDR3 has 16 amino acids. V lost 0 bases to trimming and J lost 2 bases, with 13 bases between them.

In regard to this clone: Its ends do not fully match the called genes, so a read error is possible. This chain uses TRBV15 with TRBJ2-7; D is undetermined. Germline CDR1 is LNHNV and CDR2 is YYDKDF (reference sequence). The CDR3 contains 16 residues. The CDR3 DNA is TGTGCCATCAGCGATCCCCTGGCCGGAAACCTCTACGAGCAGTACTTC. Amino acids: CAISDPLAGNLYEQYF.

V usage is TRBV7-3 and J usage is TRBJ2-1; no clear D gene. The CDR3 has 15 amino acids. The V gene lost 2 bases and the J gene lost 0 bases, with 8 bases spanning the gap. CDR1 and CDR2 from the germline V gene are SGHTA and FQGTGA. The CDR3 sequence: CASSLSQNSYNEQFF. Written as DNA, the CDR3 is TGTGCCAGCAGCTTATCCCAGAACTCCTACAATGAGCAGTTCTTC. Combining the CDR3 with reference TRBV7-3 and TRBJ2-1 gives the whole variable domain GAGVSQTPSNKVTEKGKYVELRCDPISGHTALYWYRQSLGQGPEFLIYFQGTGAADDSGLPNDRFFAVRPEGSVSTLKIQRTERGDSAVYLCASSLSQNSYNEQFFGPGTRLTVL.

The rearrangement links TRBV7-6 to TRBJ2-1, with 8 bases aligning to TRBD2. The J segment lost 0 bases and the V segment lost 4 bases, leaving 2 bases of the junction unmatched. This CDR3 region has 15 residues. Germline V gene sequence: CDR1 SGHVS, CDR2 FNYEAQ. CDR3 loop: CASSWSGGSYNEQFF. DNA of the CDR3: TGTGCCAGCAGCTGGAGCGGGGGCTCCTACAATGAGCAGTTCTTC.

The V and J genes are TRBV18 and TRBJ2-5; D uncertain. CDR3 length: 14 residues. V was trimmed by 0 bases and J by 1 base, leaving 6 bases between them. CDR1 is KGHSH, CDR2 LQKENI, per germline. The DNA for the CDR3 is TGTGCCAGCTCACCACCGGCCACCCAAGAGACCCAGTACTTC. Translated: CASSPPATQETQYF.

V gene TRBV6-5 combines with J gene TRBJ1-2; D is undetermined. Germline values: CDR1 MNHEY, CDR2 SVGAGI. The CDR3 length is 13 residues. V was trimmed by 6 bases and J by 5 bases, leaving 13 bases between them. The CDR3: CASSPMGNYGYTF. DNA of the CDR3: TGTGCCAGCAGCCCCATGGGCAATTATGGCTACACCTTC.

The sample holds a few counts of this clone. V is TRBV5-4 and J is TRBJ1-2, with D possibly TRBD1 on 6 matching bases. Germline CDR1 reads SGHNT; CDR2 reads YYREEE (reference sequence). The CDR3 length is 14 residues. V lost 5 bases and J lost 2, with 13 bases in between. The CDR3: CASRVGGMNYGYTF. As DNA, the CDR3 is TGTGCCAGCAGGGTAGGGGGGATGAACTATGGCTACACCTTC.

The gene calls are TRBV7-2 and TRBJ2-1, with 8 positions matching TRBD2. Per the germline V gene, CDR1 is SGHTA and CDR2 is FQGNSA. V dropped 5 bases and J dropped 4; count of bases not matched to a gene: 4. The CDR3 runs to 14 residues. This CDR3 reads CASSHGLAYNEQFF. CDR3 bases: TGTGCCAGCAGCCATGGACTAGCTTACAATGAGCAGTTCTTC.

This chain uses TRBV2 with TRBJ2-1; possibly TRBD2 for D (5 bases). CDR3 length: 13 residues. The germline CDR1 and CDR2 sequences are SNHLY and FYNNEI. V dropped 7 bases and J dropped 2 bases, with 9 bases sitting between them. CDR3 loop: CASKAEAYNEQFF. The CDR3 region has the DNA TGTGCCAGCAAAGCGGAGGCCTACAATGAGCAGTTCTTC.

The chain is built from TRBV7-8 and TRBJ2-7, with D perhaps TRBD2 (6 bases). The CDR3 has 12 residues. CDR1 and CDR2 from the germline V gene are SGHVS and FQNEAQ. V shed 4 bases and J shed 7 bases, with 11 bases lying between them. The CDR3 region has the DNA TGTGCCAGCAGCTATCCCGGGACTGAGCAGTACTTC. Its translation is CASSYPGTEQYF.

Notes on this clone: The sample contains more than one DNA sequence encoding this CDR3. The chain employs TRBV7-9 and TRBJ1-1, with D possibly TRBD1 on 6 matching bases. The CDR3 covers 13 residues. CDR1 is SEHNR, CDR2 FQNEAQ, per germline (reference sequence). Trimming shortened V by 5 bases and J by 1 base, and 8 bases separated the two germline ends. CDR3 DNA sequence: TGTGCCAGCAGCCTACAGGGGAACACTGAAGCTTTCTTT. Its protein product is CASSLQGNTEAFF. The whole variable domain, filled in from reference TRBV7-9 and TRBJ1-1, reads DTGVSQNPRHKITKRGQNVTFRCDPISEHNRLYWYRQTLGQGPEFLTYFQNEAQLEKSRLLSDRFSAERPKGSFSTLEIQRTEQGDSAMYLCASSLQGNTEAFFGQGTRLTVV.